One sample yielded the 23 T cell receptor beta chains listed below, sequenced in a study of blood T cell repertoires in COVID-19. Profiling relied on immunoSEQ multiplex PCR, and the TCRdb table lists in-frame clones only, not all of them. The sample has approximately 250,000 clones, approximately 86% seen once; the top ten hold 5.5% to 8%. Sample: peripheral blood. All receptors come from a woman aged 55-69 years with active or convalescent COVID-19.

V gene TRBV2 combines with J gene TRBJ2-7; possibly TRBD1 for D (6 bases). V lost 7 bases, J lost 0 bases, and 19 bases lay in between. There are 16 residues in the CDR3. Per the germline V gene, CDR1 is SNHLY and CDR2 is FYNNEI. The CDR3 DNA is TGTGCCAGCATCCCCTTTGGGGGCGAAAGCTCCTACGAGCAGTACTTC. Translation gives CASIPFGGESSYEQYF.

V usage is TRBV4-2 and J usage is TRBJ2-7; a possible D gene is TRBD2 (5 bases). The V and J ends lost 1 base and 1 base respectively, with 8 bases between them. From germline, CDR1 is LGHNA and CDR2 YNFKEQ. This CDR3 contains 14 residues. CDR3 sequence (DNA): TGTGCCAGCAGCCAAGGGGGAGAGTCCTACGAGCAGTACTTC. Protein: CASSQGGESYEQYF.

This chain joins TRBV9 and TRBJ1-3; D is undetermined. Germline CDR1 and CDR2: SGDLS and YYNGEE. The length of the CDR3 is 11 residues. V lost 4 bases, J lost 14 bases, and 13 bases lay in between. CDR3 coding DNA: TGTGCCAGCAGCCCCCTACGGGGTCTATATTTT. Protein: CASSPLRGLYF.

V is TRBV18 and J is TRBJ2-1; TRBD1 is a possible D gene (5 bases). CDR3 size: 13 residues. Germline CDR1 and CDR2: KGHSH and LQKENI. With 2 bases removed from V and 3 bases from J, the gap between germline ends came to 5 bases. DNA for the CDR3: TGTGCCAGCTCACCAACAGGCTACAATGAGCAGTTCTTC. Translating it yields CASSPTGYNEQFF.

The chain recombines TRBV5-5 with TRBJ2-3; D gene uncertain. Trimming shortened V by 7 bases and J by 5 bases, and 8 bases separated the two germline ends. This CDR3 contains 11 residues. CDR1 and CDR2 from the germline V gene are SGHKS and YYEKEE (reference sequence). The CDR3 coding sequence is TGTGCCAGCCAGGCCTTAGATACGCAGTATTTT. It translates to CASQALDTQYF. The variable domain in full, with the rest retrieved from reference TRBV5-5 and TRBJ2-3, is DAGVTQSPTHLIKTRGQQVTLRCSPISGHKSVSWYQQVLGQGPQFIFQYYEKEERGRGNFPDRFSARQFPNYSSELNVNALLLGDSALYLCASQALDTQYFGPGTRLTVL.

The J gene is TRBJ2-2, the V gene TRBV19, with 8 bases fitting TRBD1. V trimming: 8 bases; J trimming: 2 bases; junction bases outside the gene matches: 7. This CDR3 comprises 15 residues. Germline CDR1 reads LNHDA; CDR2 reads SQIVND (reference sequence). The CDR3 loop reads CASGLTGGNTGELFF. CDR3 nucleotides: TGTGCCAGTGGTCTCACAGGGGGTAACACCGGGGAGCTGTTTTTT.

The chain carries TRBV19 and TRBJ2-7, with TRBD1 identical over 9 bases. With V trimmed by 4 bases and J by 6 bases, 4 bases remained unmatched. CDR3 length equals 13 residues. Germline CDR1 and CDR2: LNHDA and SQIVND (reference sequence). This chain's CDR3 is CASSTGQGGEQYV. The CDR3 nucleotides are TGTGCCAGTAGTACGGGACAGGGAGGCGAGCAGTACGTC.

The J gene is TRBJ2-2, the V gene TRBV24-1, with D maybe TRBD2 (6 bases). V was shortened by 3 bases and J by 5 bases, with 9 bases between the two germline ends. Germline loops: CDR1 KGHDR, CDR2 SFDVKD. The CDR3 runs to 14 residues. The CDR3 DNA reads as TGTGCCACCAGTGATCACGGGGGAACCGGGGAGCTGTTTTTT. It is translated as CATSDHGGTGELFF.

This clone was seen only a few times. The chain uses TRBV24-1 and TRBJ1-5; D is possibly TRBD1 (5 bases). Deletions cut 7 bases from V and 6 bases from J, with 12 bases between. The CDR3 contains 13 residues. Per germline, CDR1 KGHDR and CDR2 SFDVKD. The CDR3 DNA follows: TGTGCCACCAGCCCCGGGGGGAGTCAGCCCCAGCATTTT. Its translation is CATSPGGSQPQHF.

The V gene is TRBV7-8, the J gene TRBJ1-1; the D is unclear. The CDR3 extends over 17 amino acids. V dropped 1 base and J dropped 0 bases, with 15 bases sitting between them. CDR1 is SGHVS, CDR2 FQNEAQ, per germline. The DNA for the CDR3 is TGTGCCAGCAGCTTAGGAGGGAACGTGATCATGAACACTGAAGCTTTCTTT. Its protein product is CASSLGGNVIMNTEAFF.

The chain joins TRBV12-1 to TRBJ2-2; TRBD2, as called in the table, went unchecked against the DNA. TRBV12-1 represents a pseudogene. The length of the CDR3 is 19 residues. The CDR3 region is CASSFEIRVVHANTGELFF. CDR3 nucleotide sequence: TGTGCCAGCAGCTTTGAGATTCGGGTCGTCCACGCGAACACCGGGGAGCTGTTTTTT.

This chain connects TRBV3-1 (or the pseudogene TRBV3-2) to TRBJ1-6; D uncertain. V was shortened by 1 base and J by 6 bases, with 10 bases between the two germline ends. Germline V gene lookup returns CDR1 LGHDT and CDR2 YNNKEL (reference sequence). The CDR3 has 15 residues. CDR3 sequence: CASSQVSGFNSPLHF. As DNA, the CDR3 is TGTGCCAGCAGCCAAGTATCCGGGTTTAATTCACCCCTCCACTTT.

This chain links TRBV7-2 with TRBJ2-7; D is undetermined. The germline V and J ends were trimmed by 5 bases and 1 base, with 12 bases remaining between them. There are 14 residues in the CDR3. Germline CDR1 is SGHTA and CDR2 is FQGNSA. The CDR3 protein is CASSADWVSYEQYF. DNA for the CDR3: TGTGCCAGCAGCGCAGACTGGGTTTCCTACGAGCAGTACTTC.

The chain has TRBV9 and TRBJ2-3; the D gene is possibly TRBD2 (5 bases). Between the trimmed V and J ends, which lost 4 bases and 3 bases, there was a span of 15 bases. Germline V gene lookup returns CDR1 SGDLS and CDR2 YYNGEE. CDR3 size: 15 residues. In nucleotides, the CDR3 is TGTGCCAGCAGCCCGCGCGAGGGAGTAACAGATACGCAGTATTTT. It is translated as CASSPREGVTDTQYF.

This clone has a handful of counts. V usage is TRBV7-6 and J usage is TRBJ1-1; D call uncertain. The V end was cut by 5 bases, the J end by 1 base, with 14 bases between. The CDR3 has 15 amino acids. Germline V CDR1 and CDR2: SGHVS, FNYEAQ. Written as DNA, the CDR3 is TGTGCCAGCAGCCTAATGCCACCCCCGAACACTGAAGCTTTCTTT. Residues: CASSLMPPPNTEAFF.

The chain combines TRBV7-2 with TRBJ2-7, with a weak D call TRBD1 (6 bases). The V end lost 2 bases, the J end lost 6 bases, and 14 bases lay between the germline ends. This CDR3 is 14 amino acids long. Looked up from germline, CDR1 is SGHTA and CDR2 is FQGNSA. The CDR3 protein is CASSLQGTLGEQYF. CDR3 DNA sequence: TGTGCCAGCAGCTTACAGGGGACCCTAGGCGAGCAGTACTTC.

The CDR3 DNA follows: TGTGCCACCAGCAGGAGGACAGGGGGATCCTACAATGAGCAGTTCTTC. Encoded protein: CATSRRTGGSYNEQFF. The rearrangement joins TRBV15 to TRBJ2-1, with 10 bases matching TRBD1. Germline-derived CDR1 and CDR2 are LNHNV and YYDKDF (reference sequence). This CDR3 contains 16 residues. Unmatched junction bases numbered 3, after V lost 3 bases and J lost 1 base.

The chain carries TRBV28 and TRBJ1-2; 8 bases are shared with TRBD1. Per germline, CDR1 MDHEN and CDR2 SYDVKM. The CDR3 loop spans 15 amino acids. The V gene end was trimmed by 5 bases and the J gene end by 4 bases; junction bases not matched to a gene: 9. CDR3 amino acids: CASSQLRTGIYGYTF. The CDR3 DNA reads TGTGCCAGCAGTCAACTACGGACAGGGATCTATGGCTACACCTTC.

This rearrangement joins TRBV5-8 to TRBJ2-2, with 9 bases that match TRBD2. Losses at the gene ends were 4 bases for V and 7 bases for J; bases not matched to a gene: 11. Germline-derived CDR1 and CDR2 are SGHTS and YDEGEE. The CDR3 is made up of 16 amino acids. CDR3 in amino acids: CASSPTARGGSGELFF. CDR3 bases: TGTGCCAGCAGCCCGACTGCGCGGGGGGGTAGCGGGGAGCTGTTTTTT.

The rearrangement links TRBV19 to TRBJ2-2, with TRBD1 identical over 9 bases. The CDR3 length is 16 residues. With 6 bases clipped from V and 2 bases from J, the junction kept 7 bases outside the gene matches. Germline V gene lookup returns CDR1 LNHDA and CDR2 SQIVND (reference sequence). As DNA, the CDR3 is TGTGCCAGTAGCCACGTGGGACAGGGAAACACCGGGGAGCTGTTTTTT. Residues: CASSHVGQGNTGELFF.

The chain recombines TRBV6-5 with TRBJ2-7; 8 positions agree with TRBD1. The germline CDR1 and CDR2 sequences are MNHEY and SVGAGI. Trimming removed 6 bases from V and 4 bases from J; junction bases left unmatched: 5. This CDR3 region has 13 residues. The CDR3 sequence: CASRRQGAYEQYF. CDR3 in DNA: TGTGCCAGCAGGCGGCAGGGGGCGTACGAGCAGTACTTC.

CDR3 in amino acids: CSVEPMAGTQYF. DNA for the CDR3: TGCAGCGTTGAGCCGATGGCGGGTACGCAGTATTTT. The J gene is TRBJ2-3, the V gene TRBV29-1, with D tentatively TRBD2 (5 bases). Germline V gene data show CDR1 as SQVTM and CDR2 as ANQGSEA. V lost 3 bases to trimming and J lost 8 bases, with 12 bases between them. CDR3 size: 12 residues.

This CDR3 reads CASSPRDNEQFF. The CDR3, as DNA: TGTGCCAGCAGCCCGAGGGACAATGAGCAGTTCTTC. The chain couples TRBV12-3 or TRBV12-4 to TRBJ2-1; TRBD2 might be the D (5 bases). Trimming left V 6 bases short and J 5 bases short, with 8 bases between. CDR3 length: 12 amino acids.